Included here is one T cell receptor beta chain sequence, with context. These data are taken from a study of blood T cell repertoires in COVID-19. Study-wide context: COVID-19 samples, acute and convalescent, were from the United States, Italy and Spain. The cDNA or gDNA used as material had been derived from T cells, B-cell-depleted T cells, or PBMCs.

V lost 0 bases to trimming and J lost 2 bases, with 8 bases between them. Looked up from germline, CDR1 is SGHRS and CDR2 is YFSETQ. The CDR3 sequence is 15 residues long. Original processing notes: Using reference gene primer amplification, nucleated cell counts were estimated. Method: immunoSEQ multiplex PCR; TCRdb's copy keeps in-frame clones and lacks some. D and trimming were read from the DNA, whereas the V and J calls and clone size are those reported in that table. The table includes around 200,000 clones, 70% to 85% detected once. This clonotype originated in a human donor in a cohort sampled during active COVID-19. This chain connects TRBV5-1 to TRBJ2-2; unclear D gene. The sequenced material came from peripheral blood. DNA for the CDR3: TGCGCCAGCAGCTTGGACAGCATCAACACCGGGGAGCTGTTTTTT. Amino acid sequence: CASSLDSINTGELFF.